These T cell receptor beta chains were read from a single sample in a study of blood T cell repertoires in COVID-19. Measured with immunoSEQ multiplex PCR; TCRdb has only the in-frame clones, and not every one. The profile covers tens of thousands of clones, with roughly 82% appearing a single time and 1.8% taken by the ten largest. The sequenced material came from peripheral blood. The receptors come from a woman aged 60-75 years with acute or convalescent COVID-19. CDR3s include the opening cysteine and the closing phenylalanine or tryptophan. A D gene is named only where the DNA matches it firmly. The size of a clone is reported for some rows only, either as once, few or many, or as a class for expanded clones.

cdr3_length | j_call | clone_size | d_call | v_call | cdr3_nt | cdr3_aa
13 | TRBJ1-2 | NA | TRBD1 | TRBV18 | TGTGCCAGCTCCGGGGGACAGAACTATGGCTACACCTTC | CASSGGQNYGYTF
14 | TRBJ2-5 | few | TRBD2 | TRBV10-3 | TGTGCCATCAGTGAGAACCGGGGGGGAGAGACCCAGTACTTC | CAISENRGGETQYF
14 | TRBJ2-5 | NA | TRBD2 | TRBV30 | TGTGCCTGGAGTGTAGCGGGGGGGCCGGATACCCAGTACTTC | CAWSVAGGPDTQYF
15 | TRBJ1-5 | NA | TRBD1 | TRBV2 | TGTGCCAGCAGTACAACAGGGGGGAGCAATCAGCCCCAGCATTTT | CASSTTGGSNQPQHF
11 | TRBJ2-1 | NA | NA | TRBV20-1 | TGCAGTGCGTCCCTACACAATGAGCAGTTCTTC | CSASLHNEQFF
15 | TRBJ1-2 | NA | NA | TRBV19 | TGTGCCAGTAGTCGGAGCGGGGGGCAGGGCTATGGCTACACCTTC | CASSRSGGQGYGYTF
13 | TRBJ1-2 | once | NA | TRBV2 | TGTGCCAGCAGTGTCGACGGAGGCTATGGCTACACCTTC | CASSVDGGYGYTF
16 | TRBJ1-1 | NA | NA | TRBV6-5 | TGTGCCAGCAGTTACGGTATACGGAGAAGGGGGACTGAAGCTTTCTTT | CASSYGIRRRGTEAFF
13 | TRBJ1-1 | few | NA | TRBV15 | TGTGCCACCAGCGTGGACATGAACACTGAAGCTTTCTTT | CATSVDMNTEAFF
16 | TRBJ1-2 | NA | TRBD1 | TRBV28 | TGTGCCAGCAGCCCCTACGGACAGGGCCATAACTATGGCTACACCTTC | CASSPYGQGHNYGYTF
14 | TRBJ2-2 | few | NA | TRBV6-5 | TGTGCCAGCAGTTATCTCGGTCGTTCCCGGGAGCTGTTTTTT | CASSYLGRSRELFF
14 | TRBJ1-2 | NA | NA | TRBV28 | TGTGCCAGCAGCACGGGAGGGAGAAACTATGGCTACACCTTC | CASSTGGRNYGYTF
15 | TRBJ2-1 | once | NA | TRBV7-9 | TGTGCCAGCAGCTTAGGACTGGGGACTTACAATGAGCAGTTCTTC | CASSLGLGTYNEQFF
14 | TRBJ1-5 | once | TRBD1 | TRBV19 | TGTGCCAGTAGCGACAGGGGAGCGGGACAGCCCCAGCATTTT | CASSDRGAGQPQHF
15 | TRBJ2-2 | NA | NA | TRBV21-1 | TGTGCCAGCAGGGAGGGGCTAGCTCTGACCGGGGAGCTGTTTTTT | CASREGLALTGELFF
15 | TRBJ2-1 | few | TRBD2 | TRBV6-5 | TGTGCCAGCGGATCTAGCGGTATTACCTACAATGAGCAGTTCTTC | CASGSSGITYNEQFF
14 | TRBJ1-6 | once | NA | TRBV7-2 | TGTGCCAGCAGCTTAGACAGAACTAATTCACCCCTCCACTTT | CASSLDRTNSPLHF
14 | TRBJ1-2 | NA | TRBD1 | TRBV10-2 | TGCGCCACCATACCAGGACAGGGCGGTCATGGCTACACCTTC | CATIPGQGGHGYTF
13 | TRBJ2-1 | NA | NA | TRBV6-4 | TGTGCCAGCAGTGCAGGGCCGCACAATGAGCAGTTCTTC | CASSAGPHNEQFF
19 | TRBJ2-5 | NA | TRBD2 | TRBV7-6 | TGTGCCAGCAGCTTAGAGGTAGCGGGCTTCTCTTCGCTACAAGAGACCCAGTACTTC | CASSLEVAGFSSLQETQYF
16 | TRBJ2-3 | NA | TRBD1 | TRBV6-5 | TGTGCCAGCAGTTACACAGGGGGCGCGGGCACAGATACGCAGTATTTT | CASSYTGGAGTDTQYF
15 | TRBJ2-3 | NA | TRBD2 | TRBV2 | TGTGCCAGCAGTGTTTCTAGCGGGAGGACAGATACGCAGTATTTT | CASSVSSGRTDTQYF
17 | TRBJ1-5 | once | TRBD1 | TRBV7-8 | TGTGCCAGCAGCTTAGATTTCAGGGGGCGCGGCAATCAGCCCCAGCATTTT | CASSLDFRGRGNQPQHF
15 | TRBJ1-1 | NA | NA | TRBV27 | TGTGCCAGCAGTACTCCGGACAGATTCTCCACTGAAGCTTTCTTT | CASSTPDRFSTEAFF
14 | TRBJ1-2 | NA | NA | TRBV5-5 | TGTGCCAGCAGCTTAGGGGGTATGGTCTATGGCTACACCTTC | CASSLGGMVYGYTF
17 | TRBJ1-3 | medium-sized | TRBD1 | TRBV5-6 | TGTGCCAGCAGCTTGGAAGGACAGGGTTCCTCTGGAAACACCATATATTTT | CASSLEGQGSSGNTIYF
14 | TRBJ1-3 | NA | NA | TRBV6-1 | TGTGCCAGCAGTGATTCGGGGAGAGGAAACACCATATATTTT | CASSDSGRGNTIYF
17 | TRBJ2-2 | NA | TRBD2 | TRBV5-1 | TGCGCCAGCAGCCCAGGACTAGCGGGCCCGAACACCGGGGAGCTGTTTTTT | CASSPGLAGPNTGELFF
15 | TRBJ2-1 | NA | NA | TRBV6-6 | TGTGCCAGCACCTCGAGGGGGACCCTTTACAATGAGCAGTTCTTC | CASTSRGTLYNEQFF
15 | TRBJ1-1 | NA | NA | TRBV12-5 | TGTGCTAGTGGTCTTCTTAGGGCGGGGAACACTGAAGCTTTCTTT | CASGLLRAGNTEAFF
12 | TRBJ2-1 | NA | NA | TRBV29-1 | TGCAGCGTCGATGAGGGCTACAATGAGCAGTTCTTC | CSVDEGYNEQFF
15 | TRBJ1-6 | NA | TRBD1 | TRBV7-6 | TGTGCCAGCAGCTTAGCGAGAACAGGGGATTCACCCCTCCACTTT | CASSLARTGDSPLHF
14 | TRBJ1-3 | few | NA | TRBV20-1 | TGCAGTGCTAGTATAGAAAGCTCTGGAAACACCATATATTTT | CSASIESSGNTIYF
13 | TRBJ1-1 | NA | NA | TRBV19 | TGTGCCAGTAGTAGGGGGCGGGACACTGAAGCTTTCTTT | CASSRGRDTEAFF
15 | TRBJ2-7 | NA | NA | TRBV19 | TGTGCCAGTAGTATGAGTGGGGGCCCGTCCTACGAGCAGTACTTC | CASSMSGGPSYEQYF
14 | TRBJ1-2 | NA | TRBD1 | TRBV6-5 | TGTGCCAGCAGCCTTACTACAGGGGGCAGTGGCTACACCTTC | CASSLTTGGSGYTF
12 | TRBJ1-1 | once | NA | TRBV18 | TGTGCCAGCTCACTAGGGGGTCCTGAAGCTTTCTTT | CASSLGGPEAFF
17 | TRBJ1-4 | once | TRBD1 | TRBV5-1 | TGCGCCAGCAGCTACGGAACAGGGGGTTCGACTAATGAAAAACTGTTTTTT | CASSYGTGGSTNEKLFF
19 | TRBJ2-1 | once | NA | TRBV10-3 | TGTGCCATCAGTGTAAGTTTTGGAGGTGGCGGGCCCTCTAGGAATGAGCAGTTCTTC | CAISVSFGGGGPSRNEQFF
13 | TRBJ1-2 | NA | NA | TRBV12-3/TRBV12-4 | TGTGCCAGCAGTTTGCAGGGGACCTATGGCTACACCTTC | CASSLQGTYGYTF
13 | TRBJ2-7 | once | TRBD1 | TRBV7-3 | TGTGCCAGCAGCGTGGACAGGGGGAGCGAGCAGTACTTC | CASSVDRGSEQYF
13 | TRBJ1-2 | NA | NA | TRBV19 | TGTGCCAGTAGTATTTGGCAGGGGTATGGCTACACCTTC | CASSIWQGYGYTF
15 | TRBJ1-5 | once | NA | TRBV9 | TGTGCCAGCAGCCAGACAGGTAGTAGCAATCAGCCCCAGCATTTT | CASSQTGSSNQPQHF
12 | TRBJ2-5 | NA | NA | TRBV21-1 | TGTGCCAGCAGCAAAGCATATACAACCCAGTACTTC | CASSKAYTTQYF